The next 17 T cell receptor beta chains were all read from a single sample in a study of blood T cells in healthy people across ages. The second PCR ran about 6 to 12 cycles with a sample-barcoded 5' primer and J-beta primers. MiXCR, run by TCRdb on the 5' RACE reads, gives a single entry per CDR3 protein. The profile shows over 600,000 distinct CDR3 sequences, more than 50% of them singletons. Sequenced: blood. These receptors originate from a man aged 40-50 years in good health.

The J gene is TRBJ2-1, the V gene TRBV3-1; D call uncertain. The CDR3 covers 14 residues. V gave up 2 bases and J gave up 5 bases, with 10 bases separating them. Germline V lookup: CDR1 LGHDT, CDR2 YNNKEL (reference sequence). CDR3 coding DNA: TGTGCCAGCAGCCAATTCCACTATAACAATGAGCAGTTCTTC. It encodes CASSQFHYNNEQFF.

The chain combines TRBV7-2 with TRBJ2-1, with 7 nucleotides matching TRBD1. Unmatched junction bases numbered 7, after V lost 1 base and J lost 10 bases. The CDR3 is made up of 14 amino acids. Germline V CDR1 and CDR2: SGHTA, FQGNSA. The CDR3 bases are TGTGCCAGCAGCTTAGGGATTTGGGGACAGGAGCAGTTCTTC. Residues: CASSLGIWGQEQFF.

The V gene is TRBV6-4, the J gene TRBJ1-5, with D hard to call. This CDR3 is 17 amino acids long. Between the trimmed V and J ends, which lost 7 bases and 0 bases, there was a span of 19 bases. Germline CDR1 is MRHNA and CDR2 is SNTAGT. The CDR3 protein is CASIRYTACHSNQPQHF. The CDR3 coding sequence is TGTGCCAGCATCCGATATACCGCGTGCCATAGCAATCAGCCCCAGCATTTT.

Here the CDR3 DNA reads TGTGCCGAAACGGGACAGGGGGCAGGAGAGACCCAGTACTTC. Translating it yields CAETGQGAGETQYF. The chain recombines TRBV27 with TRBJ2-5; 12 positions match TRBD1. The CDR3 is 14 residues long. Losses at the gene ends were 11 bases for V and 4 bases for J; bases not matched to a gene: 8. The germline CDR1 and CDR2 sequences are MNHEY and SMNVEV (reference sequence).

This sequence joins TRBV4-2 and TRBJ2-7; no clear D. The V end lost 1 base, the J end lost 1 base, and 8 bases lay between the germline ends. CDR1 is LGHNA, CDR2 YNFKEQ, per germline. The CDR3 has 14 amino acids. CDR3 coding DNA: TGTGCCAGCAGCCAAGGCACGAGTTCCTACGAGCAGTACTTC. Amino acids: CASSQGTSSYEQYF.

The chain uses TRBV2 and TRBJ1-5, with D maybe TRBD1 (5 bases). Germline V gives CDR1 SNHLY, CDR2 FYNNEI. V dropped 6 bases and J dropped 5 bases, with 11 bases sitting between them. The CDR3 loop spans 13 amino acids. As DNA, the CDR3 is TGTGCCAGCAGCGAGGGACGGTATCAGCCCCAGCATTTT. Its translation: CASSEGRYQPQHF.

The chain combines TRBV29-1 with TRBJ1-1, with D possibly matching TRBD1 (6 bases). The germline V gene encodes CDR1 SQVTM and CDR2 ANQGSEA. V lost 0 bases and J 6 bases, leaving 11 bases between the germline ends. CDR3 length: 13 amino acids. The CDR3 DNA sequence: TGCAGCGTTGAAGAGGGGGCTTGGGCTGAAGCTTTCTTT. Translation gives CSVEEGAWAEAFF. The full variable domain, with the rest looked up from reference TRBV29-1 and TRBJ1-1, is SAVISQKPSRDICQRGTSLTIQCQVDSQVTMMFWYRQQPGQSLTLIATANQGSEATYESGFVIDKFPISRPNLTFSTLTVSNMSPEDSSIYLCSVEEGAWAEAFFGQGTRLTVV.

This clonotype occurred once. The V gene is TRBV6-6, the J gene TRBJ2-5; D call uncertain. The CDR3 consists of 11 residues. The germline V and J ends were trimmed by 5 bases and 11 bases, with 12 bases remaining between them. Germline V gene data show CDR1 as MNHNY and CDR2 as SVGAGI (reference sequence). Written as DNA, the CDR3 is TGTGCCAGCAGTACCCAAAGGACGCAGTACTTC. It specifies CASSTQRTQYF.

This clonotype was detected many times. The rearrangement links TRBV12-3 or TRBV12-4 to TRBJ1-4; no clear D. V lost 7 bases to trimming and J lost 5 bases, with 14 bases between them. The CDR3 is 14 residues long. CDR3 in DNA: TGTGCCAGCACTGCGGGAGGTCGAAATGAAAAACTGTTTTTT. It encodes CASTAGGRNEKLFF.

The chain couples TRBV4-2 to TRBJ1-2; no definite D call. Germline V lookup: CDR1 LGHNA, CDR2 YNFKEQ. This CDR3 is 14 amino acids long. V was trimmed by 1 base and J by 7 bases, leaving 13 bases between them. The CDR3 sequence: CASSQGVAEGGYTF. CDR3 nucleotides: TGTGCCAGCAGCCAAGGGGTGGCTGAGGGTGGCTACACCTTC.

The chain is built from TRBV20-1 and TRBJ1-1; no firm D call. V lost 6 bases to trimming and J lost 1 base, with 15 bases between them. CDR1 is DFQATT and CDR2 is SNEGSKA in the germline V gene (reference sequence). The CDR3 loop spans 14 amino acids. The CDR3 loop is CSANEEGRNTEAFF. The CDR3 DNA sequence: TGCAGTGCCAACGAGGAGGGAAGGAACACTGAAGCTTTCTTT.

This chain joins TRBV5-1 and TRBJ2-5; 8 bases are shared with TRBD2. The CDR3 is 14 amino acids. The V segment lost 7 bases and the J segment 1 base; nucleotides outside the gene matches: 6. Germline V gene sequence: CDR1 SGHRS, CDR2 YFSETQ. The CDR3 here is CASGPGTSQETQYF. CDR3 bases: TGCGCCAGCGGACCTGGGACTAGCCAAGAGACCCAGTACTTC.

This chain joins TRBV7-9 and TRBJ1-2; D might be TRBD1 (5 bases). The V end lost 5 bases, the J end lost 3 bases, and 13 bases lay between the germline ends. Germline V gene sequence: CDR1 SEHNR, CDR2 FQNEAQ (reference sequence). This CDR3 has 14 amino acids. The CDR3 spells CASSRTWGDYGYTF. The CDR3 coding sequence is TGTGCCAGCAGCCGCACGTGGGGGGACTATGGCTACACCTTC.

This clonotype showed up just a few times. This sequence joins TRBV25-1 and TRBJ1-4; D gene unclear. Germline V gene lookup returns CDR1 MGHDK and CDR2 SYGVNS. Deletions cut 3 bases from V and 5 bases from J, with 16 bases between. The length of the CDR3 is 16 residues. The CDR3 region is CASSDPWTRGNEKLFF. DNA for the CDR3: TGTGCCAGCAGTGACCCATGGACGAGAGGGAATGAAAAACTGTTTTTT.

The chain couples TRBV7-2 to TRBJ2-5; TRBD2 agrees at 11 bases. Looked up from germline, CDR1 is SGHTA and CDR2 is FQGNSA. The CDR3 sequence is 16 residues long. The V and J ends lost 3 bases and 0 bases, in that order; junction bases with no gene match: 3. This CDR3 is CASSFSSGRNQETQYF. CDR3 bases: TGTGCCAGCAGCTTCTCTAGCGGGAGGAACCAAGAGACCCAGTACTTC.

This clonotype was recorded at least ten times. The rearrangement joins TRBV20-1 to TRBJ2-7; 14 bases match TRBD2. V was clipped by 8 bases and J by 0 bases; unmatched bases: 9. CDR3 length: 16 residues. Germline CDR1 is DFQATT and CDR2 is SNEGSKA (reference sequence). CDR3 residues: CSTTGTSGRGSYEQYF. CDR3 in DNA: TGCAGTACTACCGGGACTAGCGGGAGAGGCTCCTACGAGCAGTACTTC.

The chain links TRBV4-2 to TRBJ2-1, with TRBD2 matching 14 bases. V shed 5 bases, J shed 8 bases, and the junction held 8 bases outside the gene matches. This CDR3 contains 16 residues. CDR1 and CDR2 from the germline V gene are LGHNA and YNFKEQ. This CDR3 is CASSSGTSGRGDEQFF. The CDR3 bases are TGTGCCAGCAGCTCCGGGACTAGCGGGAGAGGGGATGAGCAGTTCTTC.